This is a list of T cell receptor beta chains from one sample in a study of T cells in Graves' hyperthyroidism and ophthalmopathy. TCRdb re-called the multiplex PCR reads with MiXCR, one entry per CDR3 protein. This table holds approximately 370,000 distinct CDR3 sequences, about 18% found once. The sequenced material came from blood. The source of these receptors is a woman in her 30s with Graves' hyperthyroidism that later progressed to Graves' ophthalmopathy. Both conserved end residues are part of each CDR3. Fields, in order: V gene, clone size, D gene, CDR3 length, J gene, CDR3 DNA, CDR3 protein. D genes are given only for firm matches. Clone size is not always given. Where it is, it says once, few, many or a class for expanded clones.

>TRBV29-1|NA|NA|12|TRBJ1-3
TGCAGCGTTGCCAGCTCTGGAAACACCATATATTTT
CSVASSGNTIYF
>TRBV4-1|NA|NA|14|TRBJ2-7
TGCGCCAGCAGCCAAGAGTTGGGGGCAGGCGAGCAGTACTTC
CASSQELGAGEQYF
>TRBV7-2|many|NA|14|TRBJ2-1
TGTGCCAGCAGATTCTGGGGCACTTCTGATGAGCAGTTCTTC
CASRFWGTSDEQFF
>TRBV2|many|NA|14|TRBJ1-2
TGTGCCAGCAGCCCGACAGAACCTAACTATGGCTACACCTTC
CASSPTEPNYGYTF
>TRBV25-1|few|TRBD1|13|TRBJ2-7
TGTGCCAGCACAAAGGGGGCCTCCTACGAGCAGTACTTC
CASTKGASYEQYF
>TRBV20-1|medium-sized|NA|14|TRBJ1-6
TGCAGTGCTAGGCGGGGGCGCGACAATTCACCCCTCCACTTT
CSARRGRDNSPLHF
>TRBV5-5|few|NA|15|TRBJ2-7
TGTGCCAGCAGCTTGGTGGGCGCCAGGGATTACGAGCAGTACTTC
CASSLVGARDYEQYF
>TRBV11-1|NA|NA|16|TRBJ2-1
TGTGCCAGCAACCCTACGCGGGCAGGGACTTTCGGGGAGCAGTTCTTC
CASNPTRAGTFGEQFF
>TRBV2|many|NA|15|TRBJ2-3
TGTGCCAGCAGTGAACAGCCCGCTAGCACAGATACGCAGTATTTT
CASSEQPASTDTQYF
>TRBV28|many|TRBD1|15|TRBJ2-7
TGTGCCAGCAGAGGCCCGGGACAGGGGACCTACGAGCAGTACTTC
CASRGPGQGTYEQYF
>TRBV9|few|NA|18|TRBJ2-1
TGTGCCAGCAGCGTAGAAGACGACAGCACAGACCTAAACAATGAGCAGTTCTTC
CASSVEDDSTDLNNEQFF
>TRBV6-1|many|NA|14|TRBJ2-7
TGTGCCAGTCACCGGAGGGGATCGCGCTACGAGCAGTACTTC
CASHRRGSRYEQYF
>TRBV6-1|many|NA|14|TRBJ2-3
TGTGCCAGCAGTGAACGCGGGATCGAGGATACGCAGTATTTT
CASSERGIEDTQYF
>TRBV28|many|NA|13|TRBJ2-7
TGTGCCAGCAGTTTTCTTTCTGACTACGAGCAGTACTTC
CASSFLSDYEQYF
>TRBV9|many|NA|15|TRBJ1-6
TGTGCCAGCAGCGGGAGGGACTCCTATAATTCACCCCTCCACTTT
CASSGRDSYNSPLHF
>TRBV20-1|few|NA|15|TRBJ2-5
TGCAGTGCTAGAGATGGGGCGGGAATCCAAGAGACCCAGTACTTC
CSARDGAGIQETQYF
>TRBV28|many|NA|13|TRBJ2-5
TGTGCCAGCAGTTCTCCAGGGATAGAGACCCAGTACTTC
CASSSPGIETQYF
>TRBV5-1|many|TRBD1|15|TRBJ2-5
TGCGCCAGCAGCTTGGCCGGACAGGGACAAGAGACCCAGTACTTC
CASSLAGQGQETQYF